This TCR beta chain was captured in a study of cytomegalovirus exposure and HLA in healthy donors. Study background: Genotyping of nearly 400 donors showed that 70% to 90% belonged to the Caucasian-associated ancestry cluster. The study's findings and limits: In vitro confirmation showed three CMV-associated chains to be CMV antigen specific. In a later analysis, TCR beta V- and J-gene trimming showed a link to a missense DCLRE1C variant.

All donors participated as healthy donors of bone marrow. Both 60 Vbeta primers and 13 Jbeta primers went into the PCR. Generated by immunoSEQ multiplex PCR, the TCRdb table keeps only in-frame clones and is missing some. The sample yields about 160,000 clones, 65% to 80% seen once. Germline values: CDR1 SNHLY, CDR2 FYNNEI. The CDR3 loop spans 14 amino acids. With regard to this clone: Its antigen remains unknown. A read error may account for a junction end that differs from germline.

This rearrangement joins TRBV2 to TRBJ1-2; tentative D call: TRBD1 (5 bases). The sequenced sample was PBMCs. This TCR was recovered from a man between 40 and 49 years old in good health and CMV-seronegative. In nucleotides, the CDR3 is TGTGCCAGCAATCGGGGGGGAACCCTCTATGGCTACCCCTTC. Protein product: CASNRGGTLYGYPF.